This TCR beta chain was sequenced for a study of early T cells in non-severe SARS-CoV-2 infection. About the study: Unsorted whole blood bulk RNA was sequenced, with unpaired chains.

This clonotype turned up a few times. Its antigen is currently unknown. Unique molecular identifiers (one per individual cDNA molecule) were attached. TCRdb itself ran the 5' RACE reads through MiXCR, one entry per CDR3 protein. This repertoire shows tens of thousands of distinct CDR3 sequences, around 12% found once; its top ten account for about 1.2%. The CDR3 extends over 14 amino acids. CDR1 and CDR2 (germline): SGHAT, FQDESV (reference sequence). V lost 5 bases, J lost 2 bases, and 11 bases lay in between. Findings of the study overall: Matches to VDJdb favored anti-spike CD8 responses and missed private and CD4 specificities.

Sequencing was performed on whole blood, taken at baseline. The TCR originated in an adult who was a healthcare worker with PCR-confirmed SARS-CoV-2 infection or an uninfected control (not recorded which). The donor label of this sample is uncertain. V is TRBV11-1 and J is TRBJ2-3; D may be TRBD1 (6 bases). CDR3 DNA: TGTGCCAGCAGCCTGGGACAATTCACAGATACGCAGTATTTT. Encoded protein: CASSLGQFTDTQYF.